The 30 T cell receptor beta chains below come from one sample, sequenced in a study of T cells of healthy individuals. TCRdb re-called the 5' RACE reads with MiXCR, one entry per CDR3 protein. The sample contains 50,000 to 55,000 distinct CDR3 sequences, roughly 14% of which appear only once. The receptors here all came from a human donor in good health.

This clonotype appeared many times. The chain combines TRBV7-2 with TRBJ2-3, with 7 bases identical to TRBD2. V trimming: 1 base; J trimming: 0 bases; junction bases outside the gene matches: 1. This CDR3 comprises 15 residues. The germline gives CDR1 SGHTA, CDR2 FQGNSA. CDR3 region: CASSLGLASTDTQYF. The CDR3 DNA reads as TGTGCCAGCAGCTTAGGACTAGCCAGCACAGATACGCAGTATTTT. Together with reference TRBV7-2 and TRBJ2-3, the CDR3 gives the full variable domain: GAGVSQSPSNKVTEKGKDVELRCDPISGHTALYWYRQSLGQGLEFLIYFQGNSAPDKSGLPSDRFSAERTGGSVSTLTIQRTQQEDSAVYLCASSLGLASTDTQYFGPGTRLTVL.

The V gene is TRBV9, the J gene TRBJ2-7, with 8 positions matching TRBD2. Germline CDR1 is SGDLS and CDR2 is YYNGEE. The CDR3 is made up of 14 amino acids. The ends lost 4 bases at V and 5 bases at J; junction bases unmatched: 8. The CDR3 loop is CASSQGGGLHEQYF. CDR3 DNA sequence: TGTGCCAGCAGCCAGGGCGGGGGGCTACACGAGCAGTACTTC. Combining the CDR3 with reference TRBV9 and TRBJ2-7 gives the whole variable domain DSGVTQTPKHLITATGQRVTLRCSPRSGDLSVYWYQQSLDQGLQFLIQYYNGEERAKGNILERFSAQQFPDLHSELNLSSLELGDSALYFCASSQGGGLHEQYFGPGTRLTVT.

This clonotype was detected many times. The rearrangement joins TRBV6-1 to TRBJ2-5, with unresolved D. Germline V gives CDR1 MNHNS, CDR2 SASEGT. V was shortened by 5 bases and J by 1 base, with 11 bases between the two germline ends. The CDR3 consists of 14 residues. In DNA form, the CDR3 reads TGTGCCAGCAGTATTCAGGTGGGCCAAGAGACCCAGTACTTC. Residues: CASSIQVGQETQYF.

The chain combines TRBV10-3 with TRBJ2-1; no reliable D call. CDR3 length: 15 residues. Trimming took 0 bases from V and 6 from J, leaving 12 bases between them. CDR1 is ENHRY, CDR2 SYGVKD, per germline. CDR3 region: CAISESGPHGNEQFF. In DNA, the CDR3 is TGTGCCATCAGTGAGTCCGGGCCGCATGGCAATGAGCAGTTCTTC.

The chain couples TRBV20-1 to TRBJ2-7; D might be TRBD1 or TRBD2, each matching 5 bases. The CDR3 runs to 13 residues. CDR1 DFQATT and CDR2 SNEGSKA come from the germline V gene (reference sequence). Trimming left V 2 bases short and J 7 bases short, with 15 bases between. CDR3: CSARLGVSGEQYF. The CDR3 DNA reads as TGCAGTGCTAGATTGGGGGTATCGGGGGAGCAGTACTTC.

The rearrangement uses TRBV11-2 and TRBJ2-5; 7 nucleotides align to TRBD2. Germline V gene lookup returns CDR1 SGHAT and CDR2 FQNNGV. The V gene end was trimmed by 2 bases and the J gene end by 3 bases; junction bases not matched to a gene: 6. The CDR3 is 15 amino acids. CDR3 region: CASSLWSGEEETQYF. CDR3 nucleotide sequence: TGTGCCAGCAGCTTATGGAGCGGGGAGGAAGAGACCCAGTACTTC.

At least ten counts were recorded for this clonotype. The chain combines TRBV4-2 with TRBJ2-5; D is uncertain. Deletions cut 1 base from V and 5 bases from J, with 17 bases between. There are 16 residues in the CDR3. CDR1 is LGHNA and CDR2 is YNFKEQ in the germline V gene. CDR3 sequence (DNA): TGTGCCAGCAGCCAAGCTGAGAACCTCTGGCCGGAGACCCAGTACTTC. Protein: CASSQAENLWPETQYF.

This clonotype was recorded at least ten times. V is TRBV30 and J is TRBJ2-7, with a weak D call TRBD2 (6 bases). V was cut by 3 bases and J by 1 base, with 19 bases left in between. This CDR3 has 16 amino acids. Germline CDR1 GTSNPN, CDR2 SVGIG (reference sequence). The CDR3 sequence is CAWSRSTGTFSYEQYF. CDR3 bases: TGTGCCTGGAGCCGTTCCACCGGGACTTTTTCCTACGAGCAGTACTTC.

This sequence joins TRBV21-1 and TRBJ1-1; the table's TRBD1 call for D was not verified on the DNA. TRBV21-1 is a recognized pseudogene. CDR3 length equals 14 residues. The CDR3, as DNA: TGTGCCAGCAGGTCCGGGACAGGGCAAATTGAAGCTTTCTTT. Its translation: CASRSGTGQIEAFF.

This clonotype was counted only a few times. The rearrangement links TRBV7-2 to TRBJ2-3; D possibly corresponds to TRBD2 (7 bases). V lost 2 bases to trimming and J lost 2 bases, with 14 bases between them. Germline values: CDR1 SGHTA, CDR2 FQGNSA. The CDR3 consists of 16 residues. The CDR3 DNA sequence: TGTGCCAGCAGCTTAACGGCGGGGGCCCTCACAGATACGCAGTATTTT. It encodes CASSLTAGALTDTQYF.

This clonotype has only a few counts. As DNA, the CDR3 is TGTGCCAGCAGCCCTAGCGGTACAAATCAAAACATTCAGTACTTC. Translated: CASSPSGTNQNIQYF. The genes are TRBV5-5 and TRBJ2-4, with 7 bases lining up with TRBD2. V shed 4 bases and J 5 bases; nucleotides not matched to a gene: 9. The CDR3 spans 15 residues. Germline V CDR1 and CDR2: SGHKS, YYEKEE (reference sequence).

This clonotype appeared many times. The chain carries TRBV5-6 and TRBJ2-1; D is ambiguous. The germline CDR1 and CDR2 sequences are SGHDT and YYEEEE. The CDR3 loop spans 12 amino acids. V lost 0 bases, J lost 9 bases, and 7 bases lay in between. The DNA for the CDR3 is TGTGCCAGCAGCTTGGACTCTTTTGAGCAGTTCTTC. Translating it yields CASSLDSFEQFF. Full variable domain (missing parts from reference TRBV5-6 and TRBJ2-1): DAGVTQSPTHLIKTRGQQVTLRCSPKSGHDTVSWYQQALGQGPQFIFQYYEEEERQRGNFPDRFSGHQFPNYSSELNVNALLLGDSALYLCASSLDSFEQFFGPGTRLTVL.

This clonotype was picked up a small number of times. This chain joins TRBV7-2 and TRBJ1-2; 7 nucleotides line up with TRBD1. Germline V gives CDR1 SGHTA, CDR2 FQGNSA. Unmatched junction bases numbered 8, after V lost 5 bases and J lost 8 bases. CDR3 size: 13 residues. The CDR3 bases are TGTGCCAGCAGCCGAGGGACAGAGAGAGGCTACACCTTC. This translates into CASSRGTERGYTF.

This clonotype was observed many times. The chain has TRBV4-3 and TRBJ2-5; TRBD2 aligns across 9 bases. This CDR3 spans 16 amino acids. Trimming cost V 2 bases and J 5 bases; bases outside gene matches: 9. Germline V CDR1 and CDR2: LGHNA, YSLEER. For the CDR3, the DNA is TGCGCCAGCAGCCAAAACCAGCGGGGGGCAATGGAGACCCAGTACTTC. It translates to CASSQNQRGAMETQYF.

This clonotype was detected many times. Here the CDR3 reads CASAGDTDTQYF. In DNA form, the CDR3 reads TGTGCCAGCGCGGGGGACACAGATACGCAGTATTTT. The chain links TRBV2 to TRBJ2-3, with 7 bases that match TRBD2. V was clipped by 8 bases and J by 2 bases; unmatched bases: 1. CDR1 and CDR2 (germline): SNHLY, FYNNEI. The CDR3 sequence is 12 residues long.

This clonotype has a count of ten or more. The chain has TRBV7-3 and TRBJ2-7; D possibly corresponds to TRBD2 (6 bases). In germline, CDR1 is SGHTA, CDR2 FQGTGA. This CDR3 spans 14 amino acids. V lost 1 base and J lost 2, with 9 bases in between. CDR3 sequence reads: CASSLIAGTYEQYF. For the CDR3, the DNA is TGTGCCAGCAGCTTAATCGCGGGAACCTACGAGCAGTACTTC.

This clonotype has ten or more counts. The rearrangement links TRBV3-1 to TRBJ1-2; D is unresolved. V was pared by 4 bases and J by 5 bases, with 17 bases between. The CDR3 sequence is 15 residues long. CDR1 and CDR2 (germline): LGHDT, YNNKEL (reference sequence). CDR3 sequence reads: CASSPEVLGLYGYTF. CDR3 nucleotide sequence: TGTGCCAGCAGCCCCGAGGTTTTGGGCTTGTATGGCTACACCTTC.

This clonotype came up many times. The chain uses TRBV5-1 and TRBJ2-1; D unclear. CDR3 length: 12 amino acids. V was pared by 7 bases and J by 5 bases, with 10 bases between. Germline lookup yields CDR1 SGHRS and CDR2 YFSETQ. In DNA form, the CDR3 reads TGCGCCAGCGGGTCACTTGACAATGAGCAGTTCTTC. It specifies CASGSLDNEQFF.

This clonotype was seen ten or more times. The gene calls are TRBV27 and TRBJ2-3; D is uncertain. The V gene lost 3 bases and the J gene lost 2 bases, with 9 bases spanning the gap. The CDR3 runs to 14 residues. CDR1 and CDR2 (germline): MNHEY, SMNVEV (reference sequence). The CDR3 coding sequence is TGTGCCAGCAGTTTTTCACTGGTCACAGATACGCAGTATTTT. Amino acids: CASSFSLVTDTQYF.

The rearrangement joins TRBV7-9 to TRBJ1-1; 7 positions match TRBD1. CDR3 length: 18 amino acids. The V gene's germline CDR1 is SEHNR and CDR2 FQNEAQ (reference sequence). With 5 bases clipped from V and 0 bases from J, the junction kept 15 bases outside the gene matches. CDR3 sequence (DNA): TGTGCCAGCAGCCCGACGCTCTACGGGACAGACATGAACACTGAAGCTTTCTTT. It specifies CASSPTLYGTDMNTEAFF.

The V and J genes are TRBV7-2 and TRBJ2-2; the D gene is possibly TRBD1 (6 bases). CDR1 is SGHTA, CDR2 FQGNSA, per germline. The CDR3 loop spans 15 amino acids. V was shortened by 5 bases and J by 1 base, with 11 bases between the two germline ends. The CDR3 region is CASSITTGNTGELFF. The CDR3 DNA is TGTGCCAGCAGCATCACGACAGGGAACACCGGGGAGCTGTTTTTT.

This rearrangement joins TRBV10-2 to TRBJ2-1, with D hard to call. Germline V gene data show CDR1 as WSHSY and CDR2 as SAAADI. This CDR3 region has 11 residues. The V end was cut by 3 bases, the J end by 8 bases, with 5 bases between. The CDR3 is CASSEGYEQFF. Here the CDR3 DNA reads TGCGCCAGCAGTGAAGGGTATGAGCAGTTCTTC.

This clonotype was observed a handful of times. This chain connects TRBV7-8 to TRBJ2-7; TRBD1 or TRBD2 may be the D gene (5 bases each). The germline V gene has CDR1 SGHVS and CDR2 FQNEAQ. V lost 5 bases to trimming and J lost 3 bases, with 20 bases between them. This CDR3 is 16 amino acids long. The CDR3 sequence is CASSRALGRSFYEQYF. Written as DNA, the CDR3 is TGTGCCAGCAGCCGTGCCCTGGGACGGAGCTTCTACGAGCAGTACTTC.

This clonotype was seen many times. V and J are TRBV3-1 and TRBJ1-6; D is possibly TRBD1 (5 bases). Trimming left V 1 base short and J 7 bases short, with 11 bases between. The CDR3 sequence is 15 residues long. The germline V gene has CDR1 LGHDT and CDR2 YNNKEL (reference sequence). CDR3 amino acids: CASSQAGSGNSPLHF. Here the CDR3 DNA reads TGTGCCAGCAGCCAAGCGGGTTCAGGGAATTCACCCCTCCACTTT.

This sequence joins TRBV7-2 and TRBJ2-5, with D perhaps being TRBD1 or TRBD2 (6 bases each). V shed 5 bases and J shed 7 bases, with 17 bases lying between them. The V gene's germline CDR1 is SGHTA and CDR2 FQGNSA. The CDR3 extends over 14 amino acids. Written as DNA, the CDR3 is TGTGCCAGCAGCCCGGGGGCCCTAAGCGGGACCCAGTACTTC. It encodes CASSPGALSGTQYF.

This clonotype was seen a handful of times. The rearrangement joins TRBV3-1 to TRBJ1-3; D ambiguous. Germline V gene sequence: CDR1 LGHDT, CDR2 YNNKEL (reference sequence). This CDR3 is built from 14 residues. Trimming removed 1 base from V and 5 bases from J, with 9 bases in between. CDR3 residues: CASSQAGGRNTIYF. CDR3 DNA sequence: TGTGCCAGCAGCCAAGCGGGTGGTAGAAACACCATATATTTT.

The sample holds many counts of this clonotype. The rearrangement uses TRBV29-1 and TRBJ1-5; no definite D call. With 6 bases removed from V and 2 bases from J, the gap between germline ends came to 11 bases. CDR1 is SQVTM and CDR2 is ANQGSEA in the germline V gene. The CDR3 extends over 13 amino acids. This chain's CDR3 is CSVRAAGNQPQHF. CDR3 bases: TGCAGCGTCCGAGCGGCGGGCAATCAGCCCCAGCATTTT.

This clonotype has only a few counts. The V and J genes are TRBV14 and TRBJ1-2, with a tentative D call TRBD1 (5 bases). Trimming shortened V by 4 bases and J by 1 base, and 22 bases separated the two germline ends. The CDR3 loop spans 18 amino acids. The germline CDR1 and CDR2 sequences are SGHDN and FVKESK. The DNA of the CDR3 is TGTGCCAGCAGCCCCCAAAGCCCCCAAGGGGTACATAACTATGGCTACACCTTC. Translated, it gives CASSPQSPQGVHNYGYTF.

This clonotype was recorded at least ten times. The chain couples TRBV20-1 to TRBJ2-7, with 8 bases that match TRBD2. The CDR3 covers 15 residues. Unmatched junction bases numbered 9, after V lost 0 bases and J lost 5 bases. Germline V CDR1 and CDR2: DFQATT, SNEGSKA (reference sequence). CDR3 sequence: CSARDLAGGHHEQYF. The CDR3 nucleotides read TGCAGTGCTAGAGATCTCGCGGGAGGTCACCACGAGCAGTACTTC.

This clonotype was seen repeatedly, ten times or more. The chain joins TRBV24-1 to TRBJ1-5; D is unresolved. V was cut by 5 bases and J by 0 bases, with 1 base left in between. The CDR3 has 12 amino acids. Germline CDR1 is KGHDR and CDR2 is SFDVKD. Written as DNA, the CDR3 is TGTGCCACCAGTGCTAGCAATCAGCCCCAGCATTTT. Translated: CATSASNQPQHF.